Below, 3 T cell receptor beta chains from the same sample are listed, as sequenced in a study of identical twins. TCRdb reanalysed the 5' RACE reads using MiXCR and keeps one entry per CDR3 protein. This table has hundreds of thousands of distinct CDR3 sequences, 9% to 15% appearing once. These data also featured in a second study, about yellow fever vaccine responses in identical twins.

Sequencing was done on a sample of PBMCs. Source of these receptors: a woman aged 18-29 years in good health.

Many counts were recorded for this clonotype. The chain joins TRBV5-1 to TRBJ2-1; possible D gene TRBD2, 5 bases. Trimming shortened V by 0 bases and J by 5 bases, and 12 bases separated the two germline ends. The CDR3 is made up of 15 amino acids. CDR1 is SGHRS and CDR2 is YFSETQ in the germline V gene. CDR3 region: CASSLAGILNNEQFF. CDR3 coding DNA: TGCGCCAGCAGCTTGGCGGGAATCTTGAACAATGAGCAGTTCTTC. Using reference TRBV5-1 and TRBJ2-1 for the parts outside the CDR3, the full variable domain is KAGVTQTPRYLIKTRGQQVTLSCSPISGHRSVSWYQQTPGQGLQFLFEYFSETQRNKGNFPGRFSGRQFSNSRSEMNVSTLELGDSALYLCASSLAGILNNEQFFGPGTRLTVL.

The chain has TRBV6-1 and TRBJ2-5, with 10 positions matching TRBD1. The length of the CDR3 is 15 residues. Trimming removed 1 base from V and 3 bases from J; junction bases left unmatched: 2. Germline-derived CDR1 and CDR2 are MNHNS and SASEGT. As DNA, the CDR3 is TGTGCCAGCAGTGAAGTGGACAGGGGGGAAGAGACCCAGTACTTC. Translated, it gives CASSEVDRGEETQYF.

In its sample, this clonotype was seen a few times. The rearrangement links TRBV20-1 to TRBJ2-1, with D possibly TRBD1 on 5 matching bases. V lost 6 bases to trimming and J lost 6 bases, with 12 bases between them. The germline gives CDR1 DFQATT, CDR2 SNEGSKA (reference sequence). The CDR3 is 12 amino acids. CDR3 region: CSAPRQTNEQFF. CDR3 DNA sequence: TGCAGTGCCCCCCGACAGACCAATGAGCAGTTCTTC.